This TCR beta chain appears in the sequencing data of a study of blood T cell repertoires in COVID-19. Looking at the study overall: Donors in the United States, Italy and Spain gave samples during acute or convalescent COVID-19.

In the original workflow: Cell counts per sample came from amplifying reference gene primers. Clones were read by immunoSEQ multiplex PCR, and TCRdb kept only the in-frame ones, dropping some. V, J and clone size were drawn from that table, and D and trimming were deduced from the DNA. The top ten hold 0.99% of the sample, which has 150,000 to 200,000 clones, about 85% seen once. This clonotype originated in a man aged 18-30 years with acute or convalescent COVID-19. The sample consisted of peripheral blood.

In DNA, the CDR3 is TGCGCCAGCAGCTCCATGGGGGGTGGGACTGAAGCTTTCTTT. Its protein product is CASSSMGGGTEAFF. This chain uses TRBV5-1 with TRBJ1-1, with D maybe TRBD1 (5 bases). The CDR3 has 14 amino acids. Germline-derived CDR1 and CDR2 are SGHRS and YFSETQ. With 3 bases removed from V and 5 bases from J, the gap between germline ends came to 14 bases.